The rows below give T cell receptor beta chains drawn from one sample of a study of response to subunit inactivated influenza vaccine. TCRdb reprocessed the RT-PCR reads with MiXCR, giving one entry per CDR3 protein. The sample contains under 800,000 distinct CDR3 sequences, approximately 13% of which appear only once. The material sequenced was PBMCs from blood, taken approximately 15 days before vaccination. The receptor set was obtained from a man aged 45-65 years who received an inactivated influenza vaccine. Each CDR3 is given with its conserved first and last residue. The D gene is left open where the match is weak. The listing skips clone size in some rows; elsewhere it reads once, few, many or a size class.

J | D | V | size | CDR3 | DNA
TRBJ1-6 | . | TRBV3-1 | . | CASSQMSQEDSPLHF | TGTGCCAGCAGCCAAATGTCGCAGGAGGATTCACCCCTCCACTTT
TRBJ2-3 | . | TRBV3-1 | few | CASSPLGTLVTDTQYF | TGTGCCAGCAGTCCCCTCGGCACGCTCGTCACAGATACGCAGTATTTT
TRBJ2-1 | TRBD2 | TRBV20-1 | . | CCGFNPSGSSYNEQFF | TGCTGTGGGTTCAATCCCAGCGGGAGCTCCTACAATGAGCAGTTCTTC
TRBJ1-2 | . | TRBV6-1 | . | CASSTTTGNYGYTF | TGTGCCAGCAGTACAACAACGGGGAACTATGGCTACACCTTC
TRBJ1-5 | . | TRBV10-3 | . | CAISGGDSGQPQHF | TGTGCCATCAGTGGTGGCGATAGCGGTCAGCCCCAGCATTTT
TRBJ2-5 | TRBD1 | TRBV6-6 | . | CASNLQGGETQYF | TGTGCCAGCAACTTACAGGGGGGAGAGACCCAGTACTTC
TRBJ2-4 | TRBD1 | TRBV5-4 | . | CASSPGQGSLAKNIQYF | TGTGCCAGCAGCCCGGGACAGGGTTCTTTAGCCAAAAACATTCAGTACTTC
TRBJ2-2 | . | TRBV15 | . | CATSRERPSANTGELFF | TGTGCCACCAGCAGAGAAAGACCTTCCGCGAACACCGGGGAGCTGTTTTTT
TRBJ2-1 | TRBD2 | TRBV20-1 | . | CSARVPAGGRNEQFF | TGCAGTGCTAGAGTCCCAGCGGGAGGGAGGAATGAGCAGTTCTTC
TRBJ2-1 | TRBD2 | TRBV20-1 | . | CCARRRGVYNEQFF | TGCTGTGCTAGACGGCGGGGGGTCTACAATGAGCAGTTCTTC
TRBJ2-4 | . | TRBV28 | . | CASSFSSRPGNIQYF | TGTGCCAGCAGTTTCTCTTCTAGACCCGGAAACATTCAGTACTTC
TRBJ2-1 | . | TRBV2 | few | CASSESRGEPQFYNEQFF | TGTGCCAGCAGTGAATCTCGTGGGGAGCCCCAATTCTACAATGAGCAGTTCTTC
TRBJ2-7 | . | TRBV12-3/TRBV12-4 | many | CASSPAVSSYEQYF | TGTGCCAGCAGTCCGGCGGTTAGCTCCTACGAGCAGTACTTC
TRBJ2-3 | . | TRBV5-1 | many | CASSYDRPTDTQYF | TGCGCCAGCAGCTACGACAGGCCGACAGATACGCAGTATTTT
TRBJ2-7 | . | TRBV5-5 | . | CASSWTVNEQYF | TGTGCCAGCAGCTGGACAGTCAACGAGCAGTACTTC
TRBJ2-2 | TRBD2 | TRBV20-1 | . | CSARDAAGAQTGELFF | TGCAGTGCTAGAGATGCAGCGGGGGCCCAAACCGGGGAGCTGTTTTTT
TRBJ2-5 | TRBD2 | TRBV27 | . | CASSLSGGPQETQYF | TGTGCCAGCAGTTTGAGCGGGGGGCCACAAGAGACCCAGTACTTC
TRBJ1-1 | . | TRBV29-1 | few | CSVGGSGGTEAFF | TGCAGCGTCGGAGGCAGCGGAGGCACTGAAGCTTTCTTT
TRBJ2-2 | . | TRBV20-1 | . | CSARAYTGNTGELFF | TGCAGTGCTAGGGCCTATACAGGGAACACCGGGGAGCTGTTTTTT
TRBJ2-3 | . | TRBV9 | few | CASSPAGHTDTQYF | TGTGCCAGCAGCCCTGCCGGACACACAGATACGCAGTATTTT
TRBJ1-4 | . | TRBV6-5 | few | CASSYDWRNEKLFF | TGTGCCAGCAGTTACGACTGGAGAAATGAAAAACTGTTTTTT
TRBJ1-6 | TRBD1 | TRBV20-1 | few | CSARTGTGTSSPLHF | TGCAGTGCCCGGACCGGGACAGGGACAAGTTCACCCCTCCACTTT
TRBJ2-3 | TRBD2 | TRBV6-1 | many | CASSRLAGVITQYF | TGTGCCAGCAGCCGACTAGCGGGGGTCATAACGCAGTATTTT
TRBJ2-7 | TRBD1 | TRBV27 | . | CASSLGTDSYEQYF | TGTGCCAGCAGTTTGGGGACAGACTCCTACGAGCAGTACTTC
TRBJ2-1 | . | TRBV29-1 | . | CSVESRGGGIDEQFF | TGCAGCGTTGAGAGTCGGGGAGGGGGTATCGATGAGCAGTTCTTC
TRBJ2-7 | . | TRBV5-1 | few | CASSLATPSTSYEQYF | TGCGCCAGCAGCTTGGCCACTCCTTCCACCTCCTACGAGCAGTACTTC
TRBJ1-2 | TRBD1 | TRBV9 | few | CASSAPRAGGLGGYTF | TGTGCCAGCAGCGCTCCTCGGGCAGGGGGGCTCGGTGGCTACACCTTC
TRBJ2-2 | TRBD2 | TRBV12-3/TRBV12-4 | few | CASSLALSGGAAGELFF | TGTGCCAGCAGTTTAGCGCTGAGCGGGGGGGCAGCCGGGGAGCTGTTTTTT
TRBJ1-6 | . | TRBV11-2 | few | CASSSRDSPLHF | TGTGCCAGCAGCTCAAGAGATTCACCCCTCCACTTT
TRBJ2-3 | TRBD2 | TRBV4-1 | . | CASSQDQTSGDTDTQYF | TGCGCCAGCAGCCAGGACCAGACTAGCGGAGACACAGATACGCAGTATTTT
TRBJ1-1 | . | TRBV5-1 | few | CASSEGGGMTTEAFF | TGCGCCAGCAGCGAAGGGGGGGGGATGACCACTGAAGCTTTCTTT
TRBJ2-5 | TRBD2 | TRBV7-6 | . | CASSLGIAGGGQETQYF | TGTGCCAGCAGCTTAGGTATTGCGGGGGGAGGACAAGAGACCCAGTACTTC
TRBJ2-4 | . | TRBV2 | many | CASSDSVSVKNIQYF | TGTGCCAGCAGTGATAGCGTTTCGGTCAAAAACATTCAGTACTTC
TRBJ2-3 | . | TRBV6-5 | many | CASSPKRDTQYF | TGTGCCAGCAGCCCCAAGAGAGATACGCAGTATTTT
TRBJ2-7 | TRBD2 | TRBV27 | . | CASSLSAPQLAAEQYF | TGTGCCAGCAGTTTATCGGCCCCTCAGCTAGCGGCCGAGCAGTACTTC
TRBJ2-1 | . | TRBV29-1 | few | CSVPWDNYNEQFF | TGCAGCGTTCCCTGGGACAACTACAATGAGCAGTTCTTC
TRBJ2-7 | . | TRBV24-1 | . | CATSDPLEGQYF | TGTGCCACCAGTGATCCCCTTGAGGGGCAGTACTTC
TRBJ2-7 | TRBD1 | TRBV7-2 | few | CASSRGTGSPYEQYF | TGTGCCAGCAGCCGAGGGACAGGGTCCCCGTACGAGCAGTACTTC
TRBJ2-5 | . | TRBV20-1 | many | CSALRGETQYF | TGCAGTGCCCTGCGCGGAGAGACCCAGTACTTC
TRBJ1-4 | TRBD1 | TRBV14 | many | CASSQETGQVQDEKLFF | TGTGCCAGCAGCCAGGAGACGGGACAGGTCCAGGATGAAAAACTGTTTTTT
TRBJ2-7 | TRBD1 | TRBV12-3/TRBV12-4 | many | CASRVRTGYDEQYF | TGTGCCAGCAGAGTAAGGACAGGGTACGACGAGCAGTACTTC
TRBJ2-7 | . | TRBV2 | many | CASSEALRAGFYEQYF | TGTGCCAGCAGTGAAGCGCTTCGGGCAGGTTTCTACGAGCAGTACTTC
TRBJ2-3 | . | TRBV20-1 | . | CSAMAGDSTDTQYF | TGCAGTGCTATGGCAGGCGATAGCACAGATACGCAGTATTTT
TRBJ2-1 | . | TRBV4-1 | . | CASSQDGRQGGEQFF | TGCGCCAGCAGCCAAGATGGCCGCCAGGGTGGTGAGCAGTTCTTC
TRBJ2-7 | TRBD1 | TRBV6-1 | few | CASSDRGRGFEQYF | TGTGCCAGCAGTGACAGGGGGCGAGGATTCGAGCAGTACTTC
TRBJ2-2 | . | TRBV27 | . | CASGRMANTGELFF | TGTGCCAGTGGACGGATGGCGAACACCGGGGAGCTGTTTTTT
TRBJ1-5 | . | TRBV2 | . | CASRGELAPQHF | TGTGCCAGCAGGGGGGAGTTAGCGCCCCAGCATTTT
TRBJ2-1 | . | TRBV12-3/TRBV12-4 | few | CASSFRGGSYNEQFF | TGTGCCAGCAGTTTCAGGGGGGGCTCCTACAATGAGCAGTTCTTC
TRBJ2-1 | . | TRBV28 | . | CASSAPRRGEQFF | TGTGCCAGCAGTGCCCCCCGCCGGGGTGAGCAGTTCTTC
TRBJ2-7 | TRBD2 | TRBV20-1 | . | CSAKRTSGPYEQYF | TGCAGTGCTAAAAGGACTAGCGGGCCCTACGAGCAGTACTTC
TRBJ2-7 | . | TRBV6-2/TRBV6-3 | few | CASSYVSPGEQYF | TGTGCCAGCAGTTATGTCTCCCCGGGGGAGCAGTACTTC
TRBJ2-5 | TRBD1 | TRBV28 | few | CASSFIPGTVRETQYF | TGTGCCAGCAGTTTTATCCCCGGGACAGTCAGAGAGACCCAGTACTTC